The entry below gives a single T cell receptor beta chain sequence along with its context. This clone was seen more than once but under ten times. Its antigen remains undetermined. No much larger clone is present one base from it, and per-base qualities are unavailable. The germline V gene sets CDR1 to SNHLY and CDR2 to FYNNEI. CDR3 length: 16 amino acids, cysteine to phenylalanine. Just the 48-base CDR3 DNA is kept, in frame starting at base 1. V has 7 bases trimmed and J has 5 bases trimmed; junction bases matching no gene number 14. TCRbeta CDR3 regions were amplified from genomic DNA by means of the immunoSEQ Assay, a bias-controlled multiplex PCR. In the paper's pipeline: The number of nucleated cells in each sample was estimated by amplification of reference gene primers within the assay. Sequence reads were collapsed and filtered to measure the absolute abundance of every unique TCRbeta CDR3 rearrangement. For each sample, productive Simpson clonality was calculated as the square root of Simpson's diversity index over productive rearrangements. Held by TCRdb, this immuneACCESS table contains in-frame sequences only and omits some clones. Under half of the omission traces to an unresolved V gene where checked; the cause of the rest is unknown. V, J and clone size are taken as reported in that table, and D and trimming were inferred from the DNA itself. The sample includes some 69,000 clones, with under 95% observed a single time. The ten largest clones add up to over 1% of the sample.

Collaborating institutions collected whole blood in K2EDTA tubes following their own protocols. Collaborator samples were shipped for TCRbeta analysis as frozen whole blood, isolated PBMCs, or DNA extracted from either sample type. This specimen comes from a study of blood T cell repertoires in COVID-19 (TCRdb year 2020). In terms of the full investigation: The collaborator samples originated in the United States, Italy and Spain and spanned the acute and convalescent phases of COVID-19. The material from the prospective study consisted of cDNA or gDNA derived from T cells, B-cell-depleted T cells, or PBMCs. Deeply sampled blood TCRbeta repertoires from subjects exposed to, actively infected with, or recovered from COVID-19 were included in the dataset. A freely available public database, intended as a resource for researchers studying the immune response to SARS-CoV-2, is where the repertoires were released. Samples came from the ongoing ImmuneRACE study (first 160 participants) plus 1,254 subjects from 6 global collaborators. The sample metadata nearly always contained a de-identified subject ID, COVID-19 status, age in years and sex. Where HLA class I and class II types were available, the types were taken from metadata supplied by the sample provider, not from assay-based typing.

What the authors observed across the whole study: The quantity of clinical and demographic metadata differed by source and by participant and was supplied without curation.

The rearrangement combines TRBV2 with TRBJ1-2, and TRBD1 aligns with 9 junction nucleotides. The clonotype comes from a man aged 55 to 70 with acute or convalescent COVID-19. Sequenced sample: peripheral blood. The CDR3 corresponds to CASNPGQGSIGYGYTF. The DNA is TGTGCCAGCAACCCGGGACAGGGAAGTATAGGGTATGGCTACACCTTC.